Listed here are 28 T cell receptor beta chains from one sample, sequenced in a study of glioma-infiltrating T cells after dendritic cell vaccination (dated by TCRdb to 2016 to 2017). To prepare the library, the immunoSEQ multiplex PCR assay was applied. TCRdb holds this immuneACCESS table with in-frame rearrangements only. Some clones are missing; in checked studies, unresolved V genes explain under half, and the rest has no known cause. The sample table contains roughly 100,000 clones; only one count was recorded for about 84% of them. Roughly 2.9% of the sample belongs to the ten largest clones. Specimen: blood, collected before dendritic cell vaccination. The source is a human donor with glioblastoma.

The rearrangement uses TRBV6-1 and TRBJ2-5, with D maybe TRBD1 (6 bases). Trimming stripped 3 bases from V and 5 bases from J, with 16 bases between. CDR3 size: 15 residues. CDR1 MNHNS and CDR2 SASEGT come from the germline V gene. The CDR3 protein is CASSDEFGGRETQYF. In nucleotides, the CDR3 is TGTGCCAGCAGTGATGAATTTGGGGGCAGGGAGACCCAGTACTTC.

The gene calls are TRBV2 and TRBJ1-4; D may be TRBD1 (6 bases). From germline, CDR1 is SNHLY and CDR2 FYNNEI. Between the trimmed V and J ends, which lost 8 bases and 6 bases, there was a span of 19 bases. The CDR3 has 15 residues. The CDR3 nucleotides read TGTGCCAGCTCGCGGGGGCTCCCGGCGGATGAAAAACTGTTTTTT. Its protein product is CASSRGLPADEKLFF.

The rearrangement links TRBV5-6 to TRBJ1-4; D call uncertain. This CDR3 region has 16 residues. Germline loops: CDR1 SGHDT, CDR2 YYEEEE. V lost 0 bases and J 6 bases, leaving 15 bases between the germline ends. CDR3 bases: TGTGCCAGCAGCTTGGAACCCGGGGTTCGGGATGAAAAACTGTTTTTT. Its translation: CASSLEPGVRDEKLFF.

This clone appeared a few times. The CDR3 sequence is CASSASRDRYYTYEQYF. CDR3 bases: TGTGCCAGCAGTGCATCACGGGACAGGTATTATACCTACGAGCAGTACTTC. V and J are TRBV6-1 and TRBJ2-7; the match to TRBD1 covers 8 bases. CDR3 length: 17 amino acids. V dropped 4 bases and J dropped 2; count of bases not matched to a gene: 13. CDR1 and CDR2 (germline): MNHNS, SASEGT.

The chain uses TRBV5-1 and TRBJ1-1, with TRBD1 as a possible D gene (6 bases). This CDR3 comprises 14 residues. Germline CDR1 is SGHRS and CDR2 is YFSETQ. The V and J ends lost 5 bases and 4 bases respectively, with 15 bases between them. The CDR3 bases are TGCGCCAGCAGTCCCGGCGTAGGGGGCACTGAAGCTTTCTTT. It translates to CASSPGVGGTEAFF.

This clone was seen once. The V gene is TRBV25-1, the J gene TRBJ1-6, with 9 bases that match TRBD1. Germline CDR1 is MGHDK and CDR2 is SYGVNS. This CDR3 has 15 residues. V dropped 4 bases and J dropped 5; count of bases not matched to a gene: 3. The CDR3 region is CASSARDRDNSPLHF. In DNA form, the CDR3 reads TGTGCCAGCAGTGCCCGGGACAGGGATAATTCACCCCTCCACTTT. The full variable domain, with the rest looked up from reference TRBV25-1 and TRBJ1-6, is EADIYQTPRYLVIGTGKKITLECSQTMGHDKMYWYQQDPGMELHLIHYSYGVNSTEKGDLSSESTVSRIRTEHFPLTLESARPSHTSQYLCASSARDRDNSPLHFGNGTRLTVT.

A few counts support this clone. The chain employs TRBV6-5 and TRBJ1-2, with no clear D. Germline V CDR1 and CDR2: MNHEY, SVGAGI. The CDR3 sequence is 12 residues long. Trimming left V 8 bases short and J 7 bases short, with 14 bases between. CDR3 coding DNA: TGTGCCAGCGTAGGGAGCCGAGGTGGCTACACCTTC. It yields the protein CASVGSRGGYTF.

The CDR3 protein is CASSYLDGGLYTEAFF. CDR3 nucleotide sequence: TGTGCCAGCAGTTACCTCGACGGGGGATTGTACACTGAAGCTTTCTTT. The chain links TRBV6-5 to TRBJ1-1, with TRBD1 as a possible D gene (5 bases). The CDR3 is made up of 16 amino acids. Trimming stripped 2 bases from V and 3 bases from J, with 16 bases between. Germline-derived CDR1 and CDR2 are MNHEY and SVGAGI.

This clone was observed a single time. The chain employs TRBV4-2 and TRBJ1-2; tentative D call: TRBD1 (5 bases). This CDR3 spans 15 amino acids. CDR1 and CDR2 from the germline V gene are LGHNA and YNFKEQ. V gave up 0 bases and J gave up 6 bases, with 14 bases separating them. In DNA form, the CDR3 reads TGTGCCAGCAGCCAAGAGGGGGGATCAAATGATGGCTACACCTTC. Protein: CASSQEGGSNDGYTF.

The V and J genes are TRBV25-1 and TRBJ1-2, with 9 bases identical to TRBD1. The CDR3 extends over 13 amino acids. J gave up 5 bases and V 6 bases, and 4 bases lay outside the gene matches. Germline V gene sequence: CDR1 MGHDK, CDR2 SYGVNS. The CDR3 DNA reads TGTGCCAGCAGCTGGACAGGGGAGTATGGCTACACCTTC. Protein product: CASSWTGEYGYTF.

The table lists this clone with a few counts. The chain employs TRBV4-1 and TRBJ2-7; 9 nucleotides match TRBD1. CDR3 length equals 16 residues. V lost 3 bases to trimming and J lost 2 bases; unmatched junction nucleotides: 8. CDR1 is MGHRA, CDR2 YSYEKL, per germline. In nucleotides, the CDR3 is TGCGCCAGCAGCCATGACACAGGGGGCGTTACCTACGAGCAGTACTTC. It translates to CASSHDTGGVTYEQYF.

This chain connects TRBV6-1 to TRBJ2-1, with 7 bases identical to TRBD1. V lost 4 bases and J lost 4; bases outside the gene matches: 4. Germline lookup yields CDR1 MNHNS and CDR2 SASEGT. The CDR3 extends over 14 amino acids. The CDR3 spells CASSARGSYNEQFF. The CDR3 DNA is TGTGCCAGCAGTGCCAGGGGGTCTTACAATGAGCAGTTCTTC.

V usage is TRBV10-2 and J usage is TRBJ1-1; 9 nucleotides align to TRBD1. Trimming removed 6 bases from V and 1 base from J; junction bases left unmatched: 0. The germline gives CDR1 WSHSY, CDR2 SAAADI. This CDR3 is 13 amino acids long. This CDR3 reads CASRTGGNTEAFF. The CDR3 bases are TGCGCCAGCAGGACAGGGGGGAACACTGAAGCTTTCTTT.

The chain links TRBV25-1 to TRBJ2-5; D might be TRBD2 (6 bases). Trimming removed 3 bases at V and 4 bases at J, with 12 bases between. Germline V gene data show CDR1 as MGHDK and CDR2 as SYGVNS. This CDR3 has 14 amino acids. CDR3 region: CASSEAGRGETQYF. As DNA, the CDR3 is TGTGCCAGCAGTGAGGCGGGGCGCGGAGAGACCCAGTACTTC.

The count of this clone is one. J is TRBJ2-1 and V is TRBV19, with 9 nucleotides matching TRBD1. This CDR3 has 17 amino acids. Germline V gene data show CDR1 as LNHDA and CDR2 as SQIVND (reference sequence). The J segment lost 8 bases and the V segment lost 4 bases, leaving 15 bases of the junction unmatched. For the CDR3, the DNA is TGTGCCAGTAGTAGAAACTCACCGGGACAGGGTATCCATGAGCAGTTCTTC. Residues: CASSRNSPGQGIHEQFF.

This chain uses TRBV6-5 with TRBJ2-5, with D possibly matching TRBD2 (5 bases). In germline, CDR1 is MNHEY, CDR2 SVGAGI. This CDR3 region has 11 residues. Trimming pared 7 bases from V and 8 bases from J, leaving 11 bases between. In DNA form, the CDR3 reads TGTGCCAGCAAGTCGAGGGAAACCCAGTACTTC. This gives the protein CASKSRETQYF.

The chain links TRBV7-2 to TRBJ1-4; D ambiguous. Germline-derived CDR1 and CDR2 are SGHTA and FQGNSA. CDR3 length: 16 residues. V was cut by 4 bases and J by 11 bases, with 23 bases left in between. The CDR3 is CASSSRPPGGQGKLFF. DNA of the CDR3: TGTGCCAGCAGCTCCAGGCCCCCGGGAGGCCAAGGGAAACTGTTTTTT.

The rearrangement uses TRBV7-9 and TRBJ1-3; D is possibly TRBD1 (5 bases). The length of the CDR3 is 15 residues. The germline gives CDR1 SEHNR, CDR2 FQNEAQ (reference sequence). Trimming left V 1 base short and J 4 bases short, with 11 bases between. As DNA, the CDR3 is TGTGCCAGCAGCTTAGGCCAGGGATCAGGAAACACCATATATTTT. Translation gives CASSLGQGSGNTIYF.

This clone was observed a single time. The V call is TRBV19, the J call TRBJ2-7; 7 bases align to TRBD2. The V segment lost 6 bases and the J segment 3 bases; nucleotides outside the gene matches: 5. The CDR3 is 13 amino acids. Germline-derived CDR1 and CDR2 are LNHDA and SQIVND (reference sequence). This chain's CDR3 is CASRGGTFYEQYF. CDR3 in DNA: TGTGCCAGTAGGGGAGGGACTTTCTACGAGCAGTACTTC.

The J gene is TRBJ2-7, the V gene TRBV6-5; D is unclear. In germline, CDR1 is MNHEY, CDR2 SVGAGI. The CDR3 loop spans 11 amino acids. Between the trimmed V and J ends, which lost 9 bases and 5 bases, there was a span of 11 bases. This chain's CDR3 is CASRRDHEQYF. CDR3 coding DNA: TGTGCCAGTCGGAGAGACCACGAGCAGTACTTC.

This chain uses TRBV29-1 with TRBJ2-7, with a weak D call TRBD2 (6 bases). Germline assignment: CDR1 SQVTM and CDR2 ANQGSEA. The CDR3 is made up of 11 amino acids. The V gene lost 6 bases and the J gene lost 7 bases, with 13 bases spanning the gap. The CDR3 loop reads CSVGLAGEQYF. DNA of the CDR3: TGCAGCGTGGGACTGGCGGGAGAGCAGTACTTC.

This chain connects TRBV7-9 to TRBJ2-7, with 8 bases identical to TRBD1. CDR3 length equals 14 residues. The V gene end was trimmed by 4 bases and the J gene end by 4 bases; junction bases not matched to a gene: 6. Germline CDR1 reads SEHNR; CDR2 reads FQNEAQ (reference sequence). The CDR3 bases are TGTGCCAGCAGCTGGGGGACAGGCCAATACGAGCAGTACTTC. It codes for CASSWGTGQYEQYF.

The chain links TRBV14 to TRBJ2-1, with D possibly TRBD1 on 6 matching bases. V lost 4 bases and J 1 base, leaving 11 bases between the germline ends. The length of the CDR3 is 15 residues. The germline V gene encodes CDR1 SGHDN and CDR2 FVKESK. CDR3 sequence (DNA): TGTGCCAGCAGCCCGGACCAGGGGTCCTACAATGAGCAGTTCTTC. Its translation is CASSPDQGSYNEQFF.

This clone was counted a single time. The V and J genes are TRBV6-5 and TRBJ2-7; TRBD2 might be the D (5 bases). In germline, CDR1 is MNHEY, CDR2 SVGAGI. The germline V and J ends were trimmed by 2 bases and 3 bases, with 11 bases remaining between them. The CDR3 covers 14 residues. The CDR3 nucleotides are TGTGCCAGCAGTTACGGAGGCGTGGGCTACGAGCAGTACTTC. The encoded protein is CASSYGGVGYEQYF.

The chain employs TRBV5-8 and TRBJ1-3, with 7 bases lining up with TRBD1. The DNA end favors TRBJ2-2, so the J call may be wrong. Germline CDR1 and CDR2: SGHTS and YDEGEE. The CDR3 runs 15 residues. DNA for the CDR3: TGTGCCAGCAGCCCTGTCGAGGGGGCAGCCGGGGAGCTGTTTTTT. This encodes CASSPVEGAAGELFF.

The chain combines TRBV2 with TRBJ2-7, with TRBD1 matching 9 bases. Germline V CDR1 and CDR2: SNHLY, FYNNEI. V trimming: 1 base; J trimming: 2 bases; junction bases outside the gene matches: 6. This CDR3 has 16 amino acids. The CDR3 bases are TGTGCCAGCAGTGAAGGATTAGGACAGGGGACCTACGAGCAGTACTTC. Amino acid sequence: CASSEGLGQGTYEQYF.

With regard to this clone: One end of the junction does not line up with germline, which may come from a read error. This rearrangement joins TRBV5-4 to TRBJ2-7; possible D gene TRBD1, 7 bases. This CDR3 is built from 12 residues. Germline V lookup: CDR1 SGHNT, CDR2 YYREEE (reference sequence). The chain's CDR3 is CASSRETGTTTF. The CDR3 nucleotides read TGTGCCAGCAGTCGGGAGACAGGGACCACCACCTTC.

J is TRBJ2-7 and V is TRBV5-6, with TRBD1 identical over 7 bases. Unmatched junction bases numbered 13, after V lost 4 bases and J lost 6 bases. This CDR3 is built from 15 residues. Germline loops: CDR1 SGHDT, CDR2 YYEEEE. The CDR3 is CASSDTGTGALEQYF. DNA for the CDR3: TGTGCCAGCAGCGACACGGGTACAGGGGCTCTCGAGCAGTACTTC.